The 19 T cell receptor beta chains below all came from one sample that was sequenced in a study of shared clonotypes between healthy human individuals. The assay was immunoSEQ multiplex PCR, and TCRdb's table has in-frame clones only and misses some. The table has about 460,000 clones, 70% to 80% seen once. The sample consisted of PBMCs. The receptor set was obtained from a woman aged 40 to 50 in good health. Some clones in this sample may be carry-over from other donors' samples.

The V call is TRBV28, the J call TRBJ2-7; TRBD1 matches at 12 bases. Germline CDR1 MDHEN, CDR2 SYDVKM. The V and J ends lost 5 bases and 4 bases, in that order; junction bases with no gene match: 9. There are 16 residues in the CDR3. CDR3 sequence: CASSRLPGQGAYEQYF. The CDR3 region has the DNA TGTGCCAGCAGTCGACTGCCGGGACAGGGGGCTTACGAGCAGTACTTC.

The rearrangement joins TRBV5-1 to TRBJ2-5; the match to TRBD2 covers 7 bases. From germline, CDR1 is SGHRS and CDR2 YFSETQ. There are 14 residues in the CDR3. The V and J ends lost 0 bases and 3 bases, in that order; junction bases with no gene match: 2. The DNA for the CDR3 is TGCGCCAGCAGCTTGGTTGGACTAGAAGAGACCCAGTACTTC. Residues: CASSLVGLEETQYF.

This clone has just a few counts. Given a much more abundant clone one base away, this may be a read error. The identical CDR3 is also encoded by other nucleotide sequences in the sample. In DNA, the CDR3 is TGTGCCAGCAGTGAAGGACTAGCGACGGATACGCAGTATTTT. This translates into CASSEGLATDTQYF. The chain links TRBV2 to TRBJ2-3; TRBD2 matches 8 bases. The V gene end was trimmed by 1 base and the J gene end by 6 bases; junction bases not matched to a gene: 3. The CDR3 has 14 residues. Germline values: CDR1 SNHLY, CDR2 FYNNEI. Complete variable domain (other parts from reference TRBV2 and TRBJ2-3): EPEVTQTPSHQVTQMGQEVILRCVPISNHLYFYWYRQILGQKVEFLVSFYNNEISEKSEIFDDQFSVERPDGSNFTLKIRSTKLEDSAMYFCASSEGLATDTQYFGPGTRLTVL.

The rearrangement uses TRBV4-2 and TRBJ2-1; 9 bases line up with TRBD2. The CDR3 loop spans 15 amino acids. CDR1 LGHNA and CDR2 YNFKEQ come from the germline V gene. V dropped 1 base and J dropped 9; count of bases not matched to a gene: 7. The CDR3 sequence: CASSQGLAGFIEQFF. CDR3 in DNA: TGTGCCAGCAGCCAAGGCCTAGCGGGATTTATTGAGCAGTTCTTC.

The CDR3 region has the DNA TGCGCCAGCAGCCATGGGACCTCGGGGGGGCAAGATACGCAGTATTTT. Its translation is CASSHGTSGGQDTQYF. This chain joins TRBV5-1 and TRBJ2-3, with TRBD2 matching 8 bases. Per germline, CDR1 SGHRS and CDR2 YFSETQ. This CDR3 spans 16 amino acids. Trimming cost V 4 bases and J 5 bases; bases outside gene matches: 12. Full variable domain (outside the CDR3, taken from reference TRBV5-1 and TRBJ2-3): KAGVTQTPRYLIKTRGQQVTLSCSPISGHRSVSWYQQTPGQGLQFLFEYFSETQRNKGNFPGRFSGRQFSNSRSEMNVSTLELGDSALYLCASSHGTSGGQDTQYFGPGTRLTVL.

The gene calls are TRBV7-2 and TRBJ2-3, with 10 bases aligning to TRBD2. The CDR3 extends over 15 amino acids. J lost 5 bases, V lost 5 bases, and 7 bases had no gene match. In germline, CDR1 is SGHTA, CDR2 FQGNSA. This chain's CDR3 is CASSPRTSGGDTQYF. The CDR3 DNA reads TGTGCCAGCAGCCCCCGGACTAGCGGAGGAGATACGCAGTATTTT.

The chain links TRBV5-1 to TRBJ2-1; no firm D call. The V gene lost 6 bases and the J gene lost 14 bases, with 24 bases spanning the gap. The CDR3 runs 14 residues. CDR1 SGHRS and CDR2 YFSETQ come from the germline V gene. The CDR3 sequence is CASTPSVAYPRKFF. The CDR3 DNA reads TGCGCCAGCACCCCATCCGTGGCCTATCCGCGGAAGTTCTTC.

Points on this clone: A much more abundant neighbour one base away suggests this may be a read error. The chain employs TRBV4-2 and TRBJ2-1; 10 bases are a match to TRBD2. The ends lost 4 bases at V and 2 bases at J; junction bases unmatched: 8. Germline assignment: CDR1 LGHNA and CDR2 YNFKEQ. The CDR3 has 17 residues. CDR3 in DNA: TGTGCCAGCAGCCGAGAAGAGACTAGCGGGCCCTACAATGAGCAGTTCTTC. Translated: CASSREETSGPYNEQFF.

V gene TRBV15 combines with J gene TRBJ2-5; no firm D call. The CDR3 runs to 14 residues. Germline CDR1 LNHNV, CDR2 YYDKDF (reference sequence). V lost 1 base to trimming and J lost 2 bases, with 8 bases between them. The CDR3 loop is CATSRGAVQETQYF. CDR3 nucleotides: TGTGCCACCAGCAGAGGTGCTGTACAAGAGACCCAGTACTTC.

The J gene is TRBJ2-3, the V gene TRBV2, with 7 bases lining up with TRBD2. J was trimmed by 0 bases and V by 11 bases; bases with no gene match: 8. CDR1 is SNHLY and CDR2 is FYNNEI in the germline V gene. This CDR3 comprises 14 residues. The CDR3 coding sequence is TGTGCCGCCAGGAGGGACTACAGCACAGATACGCAGTATTTT. Translating gives CAARRDYSTDTQYF.

This clone has only one observation. Compared with germline, one end of the junction differs, possibly owing to a read error. J is TRBJ2-7 and V is TRBV13, with a weak D call TRBD2 (6 bases). The CDR3 totals 11 residues. The germline V gene encodes CDR1 PRHDT and CDR2 FYEKMQ (reference sequence). The CDR3 is CASSKEGLGPF. In DNA, the CDR3 is TGTGCCAGCAGCAAGGAGGGTTTAGGCCCGTTC.

In its sample, this clone ranks as medium-sized. The rearrangement uses TRBV11-2 and TRBJ2-7, with a weak D call TRBD1 (6 bases). V lost 0 bases and J lost 6, with 12 bases in between. The CDR3 contains 14 residues. Per germline, CDR1 SGHAT and CDR2 FQNNGV. In DNA, the CDR3 is TGTGCCAGCAGCTTAGACAGGGGAGCCGGCGAGCAGTACTTC. As protein: CASSLDRGAGEQYF.

V and J are TRBV30 and TRBJ1-3; D is ambiguous. This CDR3 comprises 14 residues. Trimming pared 3 bases from V and 0 bases from J, leaving 9 bases between. The germline V gene has CDR1 GTSNPN and CDR2 SVGIG (reference sequence). CDR3 protein: CAWSDGSSGNTIYF. In nucleotides, the CDR3 is TGTGCCTGGAGCGATGGGAGCTCTGGAAACACCATATATTTT.

On this clone itself: With a far larger clone one base away, a read error is the likely cause. The same CDR3 can be traced to other DNA sequences in this sample. The rearrangement joins TRBV5-6 to TRBJ2-5, with TRBD2 matching 7 bases. Judging by the DNA end, TRBJ2-7 fits better; the J call may be wrong. The CDR3 sequence is 14 residues long. The germline V gene encodes CDR1 SGHDT and CDR2 YYEEEE. CDR3 amino acids: CASSGDPTAYEQYF. DNA for the CDR3: TGCGCCAGCAGCGGGGACCCGACTGCCTACGAGCAGTACTTC.

This chain uses TRBV29-1 with TRBJ1-5, with 7 bases that match TRBD1. The junction had 7 bases not matched to a gene; V was cut back by 6 bases and J by 5 bases. Germline CDR1 and CDR2: SQVTM and ANQGSEA. The CDR3 is made up of 13 amino acids. The CDR3 spells CSVRQGEDQPQHF. The CDR3 coding sequence is TGCAGCGTAAGACAGGGAGAGGATCAGCCCCAGCATTTT.

V is TRBV2 and J is TRBJ2-3; the match to TRBD1 covers 7 bases. The germline V gene has CDR1 SNHLY and CDR2 FYNNEI. The CDR3 is 14 residues long. Trimming at V came to 6 bases and at J to 0 bases, leaving 3 bases not matched to a gene. This CDR3 reads CASRDRISTDTQYF. The CDR3 DNA reads TGTGCCAGCAGGGACAGGATAAGCACAGATACGCAGTATTTT.

The V and J genes are TRBV11-2 and TRBJ2-7, with 7 nucleotides matching TRBD1. V shed 0 bases, J shed 1 base, and the junction held 9 bases outside the gene matches. This CDR3 is 17 amino acids long. Germline assignment: CDR1 SGHAT and CDR2 FQNNGV. The CDR3 DNA is TGTGCCAGCAGCTTAGATCCGGGACAGCCCAAGTCCTACGAGCAGTACTTC. Its translation is CASSLDPGQPKSYEQYF.

This clone was detected only a few times. The chain links TRBV4-2 to TRBJ2-4; no clear D. Looked up from germline, CDR1 is LGHNA and CDR2 is YNFKEQ. CDR3 length equals 13 residues. V was clipped by 1 base and J by 6 bases, with 7 bases between them. The CDR3 coding sequence is TGTGCCAGCAGCCAAGGAGTCGGAAACATTCAGTACTTC. It encodes CASSQGVGNIQYF.

J is TRBJ1-5 and V is TRBV28; 11 bases fit TRBD1. This CDR3 region has 15 residues. After removal of 7 bases from V and 5 bases from J, the junction contained 7 bases not matched to a gene. Germline V gives CDR1 MDHEN, CDR2 SYDVKM. CDR3 coding DNA: TGTGCCAGCACCCTCGGGACAGGGGGGGATCAGCCCCAGCATTTT. It encodes CASTLGTGGDQPQHF. The entire variable domain, with the rest obtained from reference TRBV28 and TRBJ1-5, is as follows: DVKVTQSSRYLVKRTGEKVFLECVQDMDHENMFWYRQDPGLGLRLIYFSYDVKMKEKGDIPEGYSVSREKKERFSLILESASTNQTSMYLCASTLGTGGDQPQHFGDGTRLSIL.